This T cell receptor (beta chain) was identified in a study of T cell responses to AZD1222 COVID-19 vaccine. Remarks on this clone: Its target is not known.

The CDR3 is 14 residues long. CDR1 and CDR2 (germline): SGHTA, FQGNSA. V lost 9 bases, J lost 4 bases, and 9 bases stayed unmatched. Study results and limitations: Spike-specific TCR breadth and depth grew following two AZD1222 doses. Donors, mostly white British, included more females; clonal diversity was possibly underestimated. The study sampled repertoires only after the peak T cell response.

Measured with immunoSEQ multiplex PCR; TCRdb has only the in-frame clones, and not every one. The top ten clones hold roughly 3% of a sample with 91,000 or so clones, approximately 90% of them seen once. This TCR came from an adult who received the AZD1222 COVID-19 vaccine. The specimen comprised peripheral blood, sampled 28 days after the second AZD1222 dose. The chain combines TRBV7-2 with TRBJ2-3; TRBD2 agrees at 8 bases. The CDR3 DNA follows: TGTGCCAGTAAGATCGGGGGGGCCGCAGATACGCAGTATTTT. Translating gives CASKIGGAADTQYF.